This TCR beta chain appears in the sequencing data of a study of blood T cell repertoires in COVID-19. Overall study: PBMCs, B-cell-depleted T cells, or T cells were the source of the cDNA or gDNA that made up the material.

Sequencing was performed with immunoSEQ multiplex PCR; in TCRdb, only in-frame clones are kept and a portion is missing. The sample yields 55,000 to 85,000 clones, around 84% seen once. Germline CDR1 SEHNR, CDR2 FQNEAQ (reference sequence). V was clipped by 4 bases and J by 7 bases, with 20 bases between them. The CDR3 is 16 amino acids. This sequence was found in a woman between 65 and 79 years old with acute or convalescent COVID-19. The sequenced sample was peripheral blood. This chain joins TRBV7-9 and TRBJ2-1; TRBD1 is a possible D gene (6 bases). The CDR3 DNA reads TGTGCCAGCAGCTCCGATTATTCTACAGGGTCAAATGAGCAGTTCTTC. Amino acids: CASSSDYSTGSNEQFF.